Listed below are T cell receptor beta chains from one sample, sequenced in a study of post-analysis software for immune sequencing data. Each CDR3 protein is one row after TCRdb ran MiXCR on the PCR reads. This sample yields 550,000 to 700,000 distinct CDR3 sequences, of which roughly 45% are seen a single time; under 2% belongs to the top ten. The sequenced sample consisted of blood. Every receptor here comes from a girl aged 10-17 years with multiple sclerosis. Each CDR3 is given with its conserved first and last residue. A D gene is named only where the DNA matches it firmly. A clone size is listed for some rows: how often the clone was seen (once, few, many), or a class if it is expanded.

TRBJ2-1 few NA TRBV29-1 TGCAGCGTACCAGGGACGGGTGAGCAGTTCTTC CSVPGTGEQFF
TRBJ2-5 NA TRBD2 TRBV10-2 TGCGCCAGCCGAAGACTAGCGGGAGTGAACCAAGAGACCCAGTACTTC CASRRLAGVNQETQYF
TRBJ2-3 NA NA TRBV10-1 TGCGCCAGCAGTGAGTCGGATTCAGATACGCAGTATTTT CASSESDSDTQYF
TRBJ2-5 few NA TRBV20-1 TGCAGTGCCCAATCGGACGACCAACAGCAGTACTTC CSAQSDDQQQYF
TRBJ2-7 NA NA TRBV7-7 TGTGCTAGCAGTCCCTCGGGCTCCCACGAGCAGTACTTC CASSPSGSHEQYF
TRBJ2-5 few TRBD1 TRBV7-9 TGTGCCAGCAGCTTTCGACAGGGGATAGAGACCCAGTACTTC CASSFRQGIETQYF
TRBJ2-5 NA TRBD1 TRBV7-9 TGTGCCAGCAGCCCGACCGCCGACAGGGGAGAGACCCAGTACTTC CASSPTADRGETQYF
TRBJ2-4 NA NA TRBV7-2 TGTGCCAGCAGCCCTAGGCCCAAGAAAAGCATTCAGTACTTC CASSPRPKKSIQYF
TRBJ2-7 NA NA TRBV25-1 TGTGCCAGCAGTGAATTCGTCAGGGGAGGCGAGCAGTACTTC CASSEFVRGGEQYF
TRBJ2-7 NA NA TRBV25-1 TGTGCCAGCAGTGAATATTTTTGGGGCCACGAGCAGTACTTC CASSEYFWGHEQYF
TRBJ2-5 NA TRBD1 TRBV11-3 TGTGCCAGCAGCCGTATGACAGGGAGCCAAGAGACCCAGTACTTC CASSRMTGSQETQYF
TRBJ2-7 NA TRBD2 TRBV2 TGTGCCAGCCGGTGGAGAACTAGCGGGAGTTACGAGCAGTACTTC CASRWRTSGSYEQYF
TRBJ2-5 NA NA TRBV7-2 TGTGCCAGCAGCTTACTGGTGGGGGCGCGGGAGACCCAGTACTTC CASSLLVGARETQYF
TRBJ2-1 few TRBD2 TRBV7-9 TGTGCCAGCAGCTTAATCAAGCGGGAGCCGTACAATGAGCAGTTCTTC CASSLIKREPYNEQFF
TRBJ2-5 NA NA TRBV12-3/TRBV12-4 TGTGCCAGCAGTTTCGATCGAGGGGCAGAGACCCAGTACTTC CASSFDRGAETQYF
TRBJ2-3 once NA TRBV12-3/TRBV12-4 TGTGCCAGCAGTTTAGCGTCGTTAGTCCGGGATACGCAGTATTTT CASSLASLVRDTQYF
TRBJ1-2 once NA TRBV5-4 TGTGCCATCCTATCGACAGCAACAACCTATGGCTACACCTTC CAILSTATTYGYTF
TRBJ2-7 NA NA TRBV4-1 TGCGCCAGCAGCCAGAGGGGGGGATCCTCCTACGAGCAGTACTTC CASSQRGGSSYEQYF
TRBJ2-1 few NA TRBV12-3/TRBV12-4 TGTGCCAGCAGTCGCCAAGGGGGGTACAATGAGCAGTTCTTC CASSRQGGYNEQFF
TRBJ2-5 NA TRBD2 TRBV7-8 TGTGCCAGCAGCTTAACCCAGCGGGAGGTGGAGACCCAGTACTTC CASSLTQREVETQYF
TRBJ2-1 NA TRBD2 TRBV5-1 TGCGCCAGCAGCTTGGAAGGCGGGAGGGGGAGTGAGCAGTTCTTC CASSLEGGRGSEQFF
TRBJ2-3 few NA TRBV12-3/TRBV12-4 TGTGCCAGCAGTTGGACTAATCCAAGCGCAGATACGCAGTATTTT CASSWTNPSADTQYF
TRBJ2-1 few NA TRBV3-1 TGTGCCAGCAGCCAAGGGACTTATAAATTGGGCAATGAGCAGTTCTTC CASSQGTYKLGNEQFF
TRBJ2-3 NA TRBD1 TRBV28 TGTGCCAGCAGTCAGGGGGCTGGTACGCAGTATTTT CASSQGAGTQYF
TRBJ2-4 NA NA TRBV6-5 TGTGCCACCCAGGCGGACGGGGAGCAGGACTTC CATQADGEQDF
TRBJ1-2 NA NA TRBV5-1 TGCGCCAGCAGCTTGGCTCGGCAGGGCGGAGGTGGTGGCTACACCTTC CASSLARQGGGGGYTF
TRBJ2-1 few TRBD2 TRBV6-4 TGTGCCAGCAGTAGACTAGCGGGGGAATACAATGAGCAGTTCTTC CASSRLAGEYNEQFF
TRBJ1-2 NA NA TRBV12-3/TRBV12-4 TGTGCCAGCAAGAACGGGCGGTCCTATGGCTACACCTTC CASKNGRSYGYTF
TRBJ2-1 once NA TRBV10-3 TGTGCCATCAGTGAGCGGGACGGAAACCAGCAGTTCTTC CAISERDGNQQFF
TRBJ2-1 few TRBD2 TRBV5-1 TGCGCCAGCTCGACTAGCGGACCCTACAATGAGCAGTTCTTC CASSTSGPYNEQFF
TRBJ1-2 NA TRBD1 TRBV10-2 TGCGCCAGCAGTGAGTCGACAGGGGGCCCCTCGGGCTACACCTTC CASSESTGGPSGYTF
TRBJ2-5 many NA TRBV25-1 TGTGCCAGCAGTGAGGGAGAGCGGAAGTACCAAGAGACCCAGTACTTC CASSEGERKYQETQYF
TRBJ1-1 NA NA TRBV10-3 TGTGCCATCACCGTCTCTGGAGGGAACACTGAAGCTTTCTTT CAITVSGGNTEAFF
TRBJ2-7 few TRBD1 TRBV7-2 TGTGCCAGTCGGACAGGTAGGAGCTCCTACGAGCAGTACTTC CASRTGRSSYEQYF
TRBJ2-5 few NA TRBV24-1 TGTGCCACCAGTGATAACGGGTTCCAAGAGACCCAGTACTTC CATSDNGFQETQYF
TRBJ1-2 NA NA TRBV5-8 TGTGCCAGCAGCTTAAGACCCAGCGGGATGGGTGGCTACACCTTC CASSLRPSGMGGYTF
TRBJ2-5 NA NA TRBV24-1 TGTGCCACCAGTGATCGCGGGGCGGGGGAGACCCAGTACTTC CATSDRGAGETQYF
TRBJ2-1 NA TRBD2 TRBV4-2 TGTGCCAGCAGCCAAGTCAATTTTTCCTATAGCGGGGTACGGTGGAATGAGCAGTTCTTC CASSQVNFSYSGVRWNEQFF
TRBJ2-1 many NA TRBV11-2 TGTGCCAGCAGCTTGGTTCTCTACAATGAGCAGTTCTTC CASSLVLYNEQFF
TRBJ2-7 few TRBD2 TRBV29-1 TGCAGCGTAACCTTACTAGCGCCAAGCTCCTACGAGCAGTACTTC CSVTLLAPSSYEQYF
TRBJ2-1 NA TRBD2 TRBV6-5 TGTGCCAGCAGTTACCGGGCTAGCGGGAGTGTTTACAATGAGCAGTTCTTC CASSYRASGSVYNEQFF
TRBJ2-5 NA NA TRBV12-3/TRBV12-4 TGTGCCAGCAGTTTTGCAGGGGCGAGGAAGACCCAGTACTTC CASSFAGARKTQYF
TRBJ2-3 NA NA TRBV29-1 TGCAGCGTCCTCAGTCGGCCAGCTAGCACAGATACGCAGTATTTT CSVLSRPASTDTQYF
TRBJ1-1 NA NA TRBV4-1 TGCGCCAGCAGCCAACAGTGGGGAGACACTGAAGCTTTCTTT CASSQQWGDTEAFF
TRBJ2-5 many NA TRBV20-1 TGCAGTGCCCCCGACCTCCTTGGAGAGACCCAGTACTTC CSAPDLLGETQYF
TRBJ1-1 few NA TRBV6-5 TGTGCCAGCAGCCCCGACAGAACAGGGAATGGAGCTTTCTTT CASSPDRTGNGAFF
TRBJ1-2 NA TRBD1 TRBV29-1 TGCAGCGTTCGGGGAGGGGGCGTCGACTATGGCTACACCTTC CSVRGGGVDYGYTF
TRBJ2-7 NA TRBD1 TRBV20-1 TGCAGTGCTAGCAGTTCCAGGGGGTCCTCCTACGAGCAGTACTTC CSASSSRGSSYEQYF
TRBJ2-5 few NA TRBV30 TGTGCCTGGAGCATGGGCTCTAGGGAGACCCAGTACTTC CAWSMGSRETQYF
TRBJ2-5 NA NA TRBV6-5 TGTGCCAGCAGGAAACTGAAACTGAAAGGGGAGACCCAGTACTTC CASRKLKLKGETQYF
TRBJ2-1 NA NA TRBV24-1 TGTGCCACCAGTGATTATGGCTTTTCTCCCCGCAATGAGCAGTTCTTC CATSDYGFSPRNEQFF
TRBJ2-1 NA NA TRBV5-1 TGCGCCAGCAGCTTCCCTCTTAGATACGAGCAGTTCTTC CASSFPLRYEQFF
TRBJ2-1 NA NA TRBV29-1 TGCAGCGTTGAGCGGTCACCCCCTGGCAATGAGCAGTTCTTC CSVERSPPGNEQFF
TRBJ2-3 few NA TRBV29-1 TGCAGCGTTGGTCAGGGGTACGTTAGCACAGATACGCAGTATTTT CSVGQGYVSTDTQYF
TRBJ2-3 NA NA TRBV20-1 TGCAGTGCTAGGAAGGGGCCTAGCACAGATACGCAGTATTTT CSARKGPSTDTQYF